There are many counts of the clone carrying this TCR beta chain. Its antigen is undetermined. V lost 4 bases to trimming and J lost 0 bases, with 10 bases between them. In germline, CDR1 is MDHEN, CDR2 SYDVKM. The CDR3 has 14 amino acids. The data belong to a study of T cells in Graves' hyperthyroidism and ophthalmopathy. Study context: Peripheral blood was collected at initial diagnosis, before any treatment. Study-wide results and limits: Most thyroid clonotypes expanded above 0.001 were also detected in blood. A model of 13 V-J features distinguished ophthalmopathy from stable hyperthyroidism. Model predictions of ophthalmopathy came a median approximately 6.2 months before onset.

TCR beta CDR3 region amplification was performed from RNA transcripts. The HTBI primer set served for first-round RT-PCR of the TCR CDR3. TCRdb processed the multiplex PCR reads anew with MiXCR; each CDR3 protein has one entry. The table has approximately 740,000 distinct CDR3 sequences, around 15% seen once. The specimen was blood. The sequence derives from a young woman with Graves' hyperthyroidism. J is TRBJ2-7 and V is TRBV28; D not certain. CDR3 region: CASSSLGNSYEQYF. In nucleotides, the CDR3 is TGTGCCAGCAGTTCCCTAGGAAACTCCTACGAGCAGTACTTC. Full variable domain (rest looked up from reference TRBV28 and TRBJ2-7): DVKVTQSSRYLVKRTGEKVFLECVQDMDHENMFWYRQDPGLGLRLIYFSYDVKMKEKGDIPEGYSVSREKKERFSLILESASTNQTSMYLCASSSLGNSYEQYFGPGTRLTVT.